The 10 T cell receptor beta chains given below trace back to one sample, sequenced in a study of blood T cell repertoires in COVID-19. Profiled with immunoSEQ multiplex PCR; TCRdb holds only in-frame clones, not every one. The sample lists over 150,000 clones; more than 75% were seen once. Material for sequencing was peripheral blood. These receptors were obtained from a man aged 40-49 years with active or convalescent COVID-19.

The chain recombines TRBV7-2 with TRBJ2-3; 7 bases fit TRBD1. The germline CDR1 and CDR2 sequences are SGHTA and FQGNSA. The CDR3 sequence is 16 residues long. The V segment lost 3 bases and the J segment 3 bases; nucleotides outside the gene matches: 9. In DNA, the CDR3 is TGTGCCAGCAGCTTGATTAGGGGGCCGGGGACAGATACGCAGTATTTT. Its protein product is CASSLIRGPGTDTQYF.

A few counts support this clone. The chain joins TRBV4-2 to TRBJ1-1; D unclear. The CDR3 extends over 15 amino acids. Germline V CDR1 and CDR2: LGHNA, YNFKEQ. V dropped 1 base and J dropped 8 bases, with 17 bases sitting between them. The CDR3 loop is CASSQAVGTVAEAFF. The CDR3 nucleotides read TGTGCCAGCAGCCAAGCTGTGGGCACTGTCGCCGAAGCTTTCTTT.

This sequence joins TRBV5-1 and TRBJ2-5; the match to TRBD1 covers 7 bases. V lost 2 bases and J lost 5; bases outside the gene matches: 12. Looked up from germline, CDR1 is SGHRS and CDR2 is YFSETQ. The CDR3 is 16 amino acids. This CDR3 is CASSLGQTGTAETQYF. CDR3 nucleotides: TGCGCCAGCAGCTTAGGACAAACGGGGACAGCCGAGACCCAGTACTTC.

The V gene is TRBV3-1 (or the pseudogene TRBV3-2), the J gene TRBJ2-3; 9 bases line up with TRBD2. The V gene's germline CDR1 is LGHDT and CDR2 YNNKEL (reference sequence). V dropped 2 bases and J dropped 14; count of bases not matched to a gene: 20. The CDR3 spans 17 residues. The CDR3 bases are TGTGCCAGCAGCCAACTCCTCGGCGGGCGGGGGGGCGCACCGACGTATTTT. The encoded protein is CASSQLLGGRGGAPTYF.

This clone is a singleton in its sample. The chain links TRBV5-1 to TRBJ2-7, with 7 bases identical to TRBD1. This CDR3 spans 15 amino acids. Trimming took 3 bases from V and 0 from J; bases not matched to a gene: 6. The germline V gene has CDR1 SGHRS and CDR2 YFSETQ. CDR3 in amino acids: CASSSRQGLSYEQYF. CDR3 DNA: TGCGCCAGCAGCTCCCGACAGGGCCTCTCCTACGAGCAGTACTTC.

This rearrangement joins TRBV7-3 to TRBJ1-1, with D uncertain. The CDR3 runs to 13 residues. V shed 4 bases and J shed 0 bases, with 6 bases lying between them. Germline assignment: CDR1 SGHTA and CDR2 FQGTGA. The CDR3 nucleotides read TGTGCCAGCAGCTATCAGTTGAACACTGAAGCTTTCTTT. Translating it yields CASSYQLNTEAFF.

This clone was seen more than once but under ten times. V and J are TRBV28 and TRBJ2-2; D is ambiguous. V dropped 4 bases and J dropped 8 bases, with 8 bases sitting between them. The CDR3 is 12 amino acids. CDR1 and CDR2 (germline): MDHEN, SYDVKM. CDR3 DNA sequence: TGTGCCAGCAGTTCGTCTAGGGGGGAGCTGTTTTTT. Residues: CASSSSRGELFF.

CDR3 bases: TGTGCCAGCAGCTTGCGGGGCAATTCACCCCTCCACTTT. Translation gives CASSLRGNSPLHF. The V and J genes are TRBV13 and TRBJ1-6; possibly TRBD1 for D (5 bases). With 3 bases removed from V and 7 bases from J, the gap between germline ends came to 7 bases. From germline, CDR1 is PRHDT and CDR2 FYEKMQ (reference sequence). CDR3 size: 13 residues. The whole variable domain, filled in from reference TRBV13 and TRBJ1-6, reads AAGVIQSPRHLIKEKRETATLKCYPIPRHDTVYWYQQGPGQDPQFLISFYEKMQSDKGSIPDRFSAQQFSDYHSELNMSSLELGDSALYFCASSLRGNSPLHFGNGTRLTVT.

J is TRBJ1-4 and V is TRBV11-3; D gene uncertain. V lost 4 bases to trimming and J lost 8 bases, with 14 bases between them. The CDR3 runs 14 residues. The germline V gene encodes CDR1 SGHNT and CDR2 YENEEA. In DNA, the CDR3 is TGTGCCAGCAGCTCCAGGACCCCGGGGGAAAAACTGTTTTTT. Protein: CASSSRTPGEKLFF.

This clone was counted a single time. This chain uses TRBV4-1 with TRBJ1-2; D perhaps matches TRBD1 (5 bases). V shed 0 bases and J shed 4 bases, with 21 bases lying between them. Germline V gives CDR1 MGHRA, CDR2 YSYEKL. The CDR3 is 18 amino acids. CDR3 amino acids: CASSQDRGVLGDFYGYTF. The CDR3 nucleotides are TGCGCCAGCAGCCAAGATAGAGGGGTCCTAGGGGACTTCTATGGCTACACCTTC.